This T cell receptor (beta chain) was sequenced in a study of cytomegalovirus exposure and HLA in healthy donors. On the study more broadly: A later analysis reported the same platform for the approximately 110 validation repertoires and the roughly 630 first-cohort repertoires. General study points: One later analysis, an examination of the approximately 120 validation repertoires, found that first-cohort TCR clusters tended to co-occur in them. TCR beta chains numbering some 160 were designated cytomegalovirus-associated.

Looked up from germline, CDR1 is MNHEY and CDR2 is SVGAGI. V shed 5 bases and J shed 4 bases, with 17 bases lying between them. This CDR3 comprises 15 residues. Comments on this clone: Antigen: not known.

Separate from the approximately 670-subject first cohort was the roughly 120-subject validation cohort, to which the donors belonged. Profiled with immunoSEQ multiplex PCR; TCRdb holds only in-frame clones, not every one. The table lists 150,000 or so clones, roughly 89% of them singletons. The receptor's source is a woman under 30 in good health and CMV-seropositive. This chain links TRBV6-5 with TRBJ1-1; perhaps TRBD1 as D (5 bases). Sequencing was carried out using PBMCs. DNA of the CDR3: TGTGCCAGCAGTCCCCAAAGGGAGGGGTCCACTGAAGCTTTCTTT. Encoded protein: CASSPQREGSTEAFF.